Here is one T cell receptor beta chain with its context. The same CDR3 can be traced to other DNA sequences in this sample. The V gene lost 1 base and the J gene lost 5 bases, with 11 bases spanning the gap. This CDR3 contains 14 residues. Germline CDR1 MGHRA, CDR2 YSYEKL. The data derive from a study of blood T cell repertoires in COVID-19. Study summary: The origin of the acute and convalescent COVID-19 samples was the United States, Italy and Spain. Sources were T cells, B-cell-depleted T cells, or PBMCs; the material itself was cDNA or gDNA.

Authors' methods: It was from reference gene primer amplification that nucleated cell counts were estimated. Profiled with immunoSEQ multiplex PCR; TCRdb holds only in-frame clones, not every one. D and trimming come from the DNA, and the V and J calls and clone size come from that table. This table holds 70,000 to 95,000 clones, 86% found once. This chain joins TRBV4-1 and TRBJ2-5; possible D gene TRBD1, 5 bases. The source is a human donor in a cohort sampled during active COVID-19. Sequencing used peripheral blood. CDR3 sequence: CASSQVGALETQYF. The CDR3 bases are TGCGCCAGCAGCCAAGTAGGGGCGCTGGAGACCCAGTACTTC.